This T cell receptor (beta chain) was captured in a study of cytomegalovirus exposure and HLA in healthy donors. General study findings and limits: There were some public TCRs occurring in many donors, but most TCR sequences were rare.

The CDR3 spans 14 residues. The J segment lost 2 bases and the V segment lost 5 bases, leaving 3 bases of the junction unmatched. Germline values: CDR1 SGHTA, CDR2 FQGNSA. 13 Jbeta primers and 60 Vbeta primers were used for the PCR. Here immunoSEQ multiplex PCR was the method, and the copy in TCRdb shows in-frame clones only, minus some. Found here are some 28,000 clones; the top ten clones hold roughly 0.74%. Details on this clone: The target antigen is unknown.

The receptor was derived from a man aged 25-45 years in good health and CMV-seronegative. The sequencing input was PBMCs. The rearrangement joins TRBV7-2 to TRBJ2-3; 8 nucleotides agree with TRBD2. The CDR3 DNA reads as TGTGCCAGCAGCCGGGGACTAGTCACAGATACGCAGTATTTT. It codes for CASSRGLVTDTQYF.